Below, 15 T cell receptor beta chains from the same sample are listed, as sequenced in a study of STAT3 mutations in large granular lymphocyte leukemia. Findings and limits, study-wide: At least one immunodominant TCR beta clonotype appeared in every T-cell large granular lymphocyte leukemia patient.

Clones were sequenced by immunoSEQ multiplex PCR, and TCRdb holds only the in-frame ones, with some missing. The sample holds approximately 25,000 clones, about 95% seen once. These TCRs are of unknown antigen specificity. Sequencing was done on a sample of peripheral blood mononuclear cells. These receptor sequences come from a man aged 35 to 55 with T-cell large granular lymphocyte leukemia. Some clones in this sample may be carry-over from other donors' samples.

The J gene is TRBJ2-7, the V gene TRBV7-9; D uncertain. Between the trimmed V and J ends, which lost 2 bases and 6 bases, there was a span of 11 bases. There are 13 residues in the CDR3. Germline V gene sequence: CDR1 SEHNR, CDR2 FQNEAQ (reference sequence). DNA of the CDR3: TGTGCCAGCAGCTTAATGACCTCACGCGAGCAGTACTTC. It codes for CASSLMTSREQYF.

This chain joins TRBV7-9 and TRBJ2-5, with 10 bases aligning to TRBD1. This CDR3 has 15 amino acids. V lost 5 bases, J lost 2 bases, and 5 bases stayed unmatched. Germline CDR1 and CDR2: SEHNR and FQNEAQ (reference sequence). DNA of the CDR3: TGTGCCAGCAGCCCCCCGGGACAGGGGCAAGAGACCCAGTACTTC. This codes for CASSPPGQGQETQYF.

The J gene is TRBJ2-7, the V gene TRBV5-1, with D maybe TRBD1 (5 bases). The CDR3 has 14 amino acids. Trimming removed 0 bases from V and 5 bases from J, with 12 bases in between. Germline CDR1 is SGHRS and CDR2 is YFSETQ. CDR3 in DNA: TGCGCCAGCAGCTTGGGTCAGGGTATCGACGAGCAGTACTTC. Translated: CASSLGQGIDEQYF.

This rearrangement joins TRBV6-1 to TRBJ1-5; tentatively, D is TRBD1 (6 bases). There are 18 residues in the CDR3. Germline CDR1 MNHNS, CDR2 SASEGT. V was pared by 3 bases and J by 0 bases, with 18 bases between. The CDR3 DNA follows: TGTGCCAGCAGTGATTGGGGGACACTAGGGGATAGCAATCAGCCCCAGCATTTT. It is translated as CASSDWGTLGDSNQPQHF.

V gene TRBV5-5 combines with J gene TRBJ1-2; weak D call: TRBD1 (5 bases). V lost 3 bases and J 4 bases, leaving 13 bases between the germline ends. Germline CDR1 is SGHKS and CDR2 is YYEKEE (reference sequence). The CDR3 is 14 amino acids. In nucleotides, the CDR3 is TGTGCCAGCAGCTGGGAGACAGTCTCCTATGGCTACACCTTC. This gives the protein CASSWETVSYGYTF.

The chain combines TRBV27 with TRBJ1-5; the D gene is possibly TRBD1 (5 bases). CDR3 length: 13 amino acids. Trimming cost V 2 bases and J 6 bases, with 8 bases left between them. Germline assignment: CDR1 MNHEY and CDR2 SMNVEV (reference sequence). CDR3 amino acids: CASSLIRGQPQHF. The CDR3, as DNA: TGTGCCAGCAGTTTAATAAGGGGTCAGCCCCAGCATTTT.

The chain uses TRBV30 and TRBJ1-5; TRBD1 agrees at 8 bases. Germline V gene sequence: CDR1 GTSNPN, CDR2 SVGIG (reference sequence). This CDR3 has 13 residues. J was trimmed by 7 bases and V by 1 base; bases with no gene match: 3. The CDR3 reads CAWSGQGQQPQHF. CDR3 DNA sequence: TGTGCCTGGAGTGGACAGGGGCAACAGCCCCAGCATTTT.

The rearrangement links TRBV7-9 to TRBJ1-5; TRBD1 matches 8 bases. This CDR3 is 17 amino acids long. With V trimmed by 5 bases and J by 6 bases, 15 bases remained unmatched. From germline, CDR1 is SEHNR and CDR2 FQNEAQ (reference sequence). The DNA of the CDR3 is TGTGCCAGCAGCCCAGGACAGGGCCCTTGGGCTACTCAGCCCCAGCATTTT. It is translated as CASSPGQGPWATQPQHF.

The chain combines TRBV18 with TRBJ2-7; 9 positions match TRBD2. CDR3 length: 14 residues. The junction had 1 base not matched to a gene; V was cut back by 2 bases and J by 2 bases. Germline lookup yields CDR1 KGHSH and CDR2 LQKENI. CDR3 region: CASSPKRGAYEQYF. DNA of the CDR3: TGTGCCAGCTCACCAAAGCGGGGGGCCTACGAGCAGTACTTC.

V usage is TRBV7-6 and J usage is TRBJ2-7; maybe TRBD2 (5 bases). V was clipped by 11 bases and J by 4 bases, with 24 bases between them. The CDR3 is 15 amino acids. Germline CDR1 SGHVS, CDR2 FNYEAQ. In DNA, the CDR3 is TGTGCCCGTAATCCTAAGCGGCGGTGCTCTTACGAGCAGTACTTC. It codes for CARNPKRRCSYEQYF.

The chain links TRBV6-6 to TRBJ2-2; D not certain. Germline V gene lookup returns CDR1 MNHNY and CDR2 SVGAGI (reference sequence). The CDR3 contains 16 residues. The germline V and J ends were trimmed by 0 bases and 1 base, with 9 bases remaining between them. CDR3 region: CASSYSSFLNTGELFF. CDR3 coding DNA: TGTGCCAGCAGTTACTCTTCCTTCCTGAACACCGGGGAGCTGTTTTTT.

The chain has TRBV15 and TRBJ1-2; D is undetermined. Trimming took 2 bases from V and 0 from J, leaving 7 bases between them. Germline CDR1 reads LNHNV; CDR2 reads YYDKDF (reference sequence). This CDR3 has 14 amino acids. The CDR3 loop reads CATSRLGSNYGYTF. The CDR3 DNA sequence: TGTGCCACCAGCAGACTAGGGTCTAACTATGGCTACACCTTC.

The rearrangement uses TRBV5-4 and TRBJ1-1; 7 positions agree with TRBD1. The ends lost 0 bases at V and 0 bases at J; junction bases unmatched: 14. CDR3 length equals 19 residues. Germline V CDR1 and CDR2: SGHNT, YYREEE (reference sequence). CDR3 bases: TGTGCCAGCAGCTTGGTTGGGGCAGGGGGGTGGTTACTGAACACTGAAGCTTTCTTT. This translates into CASSLVGAGGWLLNTEAFF.

The V gene is TRBV5-1, the J gene TRBJ1-5; a weak D match, TRBD1 (5 bases). Germline-derived CDR1 and CDR2 are SGHRS and YFSETQ. V shed 0 bases and J shed 5 bases, with 9 bases lying between them. This CDR3 has 14 residues. The CDR3 loop reads CASSLVTAYQPQHF. Here the CDR3 DNA reads TGCGCCAGCAGCTTGGTGACAGCCTATCAGCCCCAGCATTTT.

This sequence joins TRBV25-1 and TRBJ1-6; D is undetermined. CDR1 and CDR2 from the germline V gene are MGHDK and SYGVNS. V was cut by 6 bases and J by 7 bases, with 7 bases left in between. The CDR3 runs 12 residues. The CDR3 reads CASRVLNSPLHF. In nucleotides, the CDR3 is TGTGCCAGCAGGGTCCTAAATTCACCCCTCCACTTT.